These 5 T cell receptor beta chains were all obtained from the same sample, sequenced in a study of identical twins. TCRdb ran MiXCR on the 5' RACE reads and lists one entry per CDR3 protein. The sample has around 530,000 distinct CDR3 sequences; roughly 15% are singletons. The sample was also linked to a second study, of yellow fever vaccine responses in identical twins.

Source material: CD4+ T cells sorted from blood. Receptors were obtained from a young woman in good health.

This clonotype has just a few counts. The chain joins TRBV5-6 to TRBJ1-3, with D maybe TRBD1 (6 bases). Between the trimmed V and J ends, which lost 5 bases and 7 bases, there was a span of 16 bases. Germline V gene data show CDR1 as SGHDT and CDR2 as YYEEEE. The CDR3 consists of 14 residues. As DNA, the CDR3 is TGTGCCAGCAGTCGAGGGGGTTCATCTAACACCATATATTTT. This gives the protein CASSRGGSSNTIYF.

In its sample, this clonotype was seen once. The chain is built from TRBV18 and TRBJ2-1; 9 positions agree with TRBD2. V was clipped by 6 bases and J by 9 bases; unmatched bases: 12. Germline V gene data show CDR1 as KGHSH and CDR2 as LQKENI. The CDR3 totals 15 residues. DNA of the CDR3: TGTGCCAGCTCTTTGACTAGCGGCCCGAGGAGTGAGCAGTTCTTC. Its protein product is CASSLTSGPRSEQFF.

CDR3 in amino acids: CASSQTPGPVASPLHF. CDR3 nucleotide sequence: TGTGCCAGCAGCCAAACTCCCGGCCCGGTGGCTTCACCCCTCCACTTT. J is TRBJ1-6 and V is TRBV14, with D uncertain. The CDR3 extends over 16 amino acids. Germline CDR1 and CDR2: SGHDN and FVKESK. V shed 2 bases and J shed 9 bases, with 17 bases lying between them.

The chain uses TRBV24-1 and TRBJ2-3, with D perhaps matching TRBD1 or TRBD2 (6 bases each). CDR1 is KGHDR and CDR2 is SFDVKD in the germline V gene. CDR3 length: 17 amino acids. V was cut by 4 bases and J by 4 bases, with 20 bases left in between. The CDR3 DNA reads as TGTGCCACCAGTGAGCCCCACGGGGGCAGGGTTGCAGATACGCAGTATTTT. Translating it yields CATSEPHGGRVADTQYF.

CDR3 loop: CASSLLLSGANTGELFF. The DNA for the CDR3 is TGCGCCAGCAGCTTGCTCTTATCGGGAGCGAACACCGGGGAGCTGTTTTTT. The chain couples TRBV5-1 to TRBJ2-2; tentatively, D is TRBD2 (6 bases). The V gene's germline CDR1 is SGHRS and CDR2 YFSETQ. This CDR3 has 17 residues. Trimming cost V 1 base and J 0 bases, with 13 bases left between them.